The 2 T cell receptor beta chains below come from one sample, sequenced in a study of T cell repertoires in cytomegalovirus infection. TCRdb used MiXCR to reprocess the reads, holding one entry per CDR3 protein. The sample carries 450,000 to 650,000 distinct CDR3 sequences, just under 40% recorded once. The antigens for these receptors are not known. The sample consisted of cultured PBMCs, taken from culture after CMV antigen stimulation. The receptors come from a human donor in good health (CMV status not recorded). Some clones in this sample may be carry-over from other donors' samples.

This clonotype has a handful of counts. The CDR3 spells CASSLGRAGTNYGYTF. CDR3 in DNA: TGTGCCAGCAGCTTAGGGCGGGCAGGGACTAACTATGGCTACACCTTC. The V and J genes are TRBV7-6 and TRBJ1-2; perhaps TRBD1 as D (5 bases). V lost 1 base and J 0 bases, leaving 12 bases between the germline ends. This CDR3 comprises 16 residues. Per the germline V gene, CDR1 is SGHVS and CDR2 is FNYEAQ.

The chain links TRBV20-1 to TRBJ2-3; 8 positions match TRBD2. V was clipped by 6 bases and J by 2 bases; unmatched bases: 25. The CDR3 runs 20 residues. The germline gives CDR1 DFQATT, CDR2 SNEGSKA (reference sequence). The CDR3 loop is CSAKPRQWASGHHSTDTQYF. CDR3 bases: TGCAGTGCAAAACCTCGACAGTGGGCTAGCGGGCACCATTCCACAGATACGCAGTATTTT.